The 20 T cell receptor beta chains presented below share a single source sample, sequenced in a study of T cells in Graves' hyperthyroidism and ophthalmopathy. The source material, RNA transcripts, was used to amplify TCR beta CDR3 regions. Primed by the HTBI set, a first-round RT-PCR was run on the TCR CDR3. MiXCR was run by TCRdb on the multiplex PCR reads, yielding one entry per CDR3 protein. Of hundreds of thousands of distinct CDR3 sequences in the sample, over 35% were seen once. Material for sequencing was blood. Receptor source: a man aged 18 to 35 with Graves' hyperthyroidism.

As regards this clonotype: Since a much larger clone is just one base distant, this may be a read error. The chain combines TRBV5-1 with TRBJ1-5; D call uncertain. The CDR3 loop spans 13 amino acids. The germline gives CDR1 SGHRS, CDR2 YFSETQ. DNA for the CDR3: TGCGCCGGCAGCTCGAACGGGAATCAGCCCCAGCATTTT. Translated, it gives CAGSSNGNQPQHF.

This clonotype was counted between two and nine times. The chain couples TRBV11-3 to TRBJ1-1, with D unclear. The V end lost 6 bases, the J end lost 5 bases, and 13 bases lay between the germline ends. This CDR3 region has 13 residues. Per germline, CDR1 SGHNT and CDR2 YENEEA. The CDR3 DNA follows: TGTGCCAGCAGTCCTAGTCCTGCTACTGAAGCTTTCTTT. Protein: CASSPSPATEAFF.

This clonotype was picked up a small number of times. The chain combines TRBV12-3 or TRBV12-4 with TRBJ1-3; no firm D call. The V end was cut by 0 bases, the J end by 3 bases, with 3 bases between. The CDR3 loop spans 13 amino acids. The CDR3 sequence: CASSLALGNTIYF. The CDR3 DNA sequence: TGTGCCAGCAGTTTAGCGCTTGGAAACACCATATATTTT.

The chain has TRBV4-3 and TRBJ1-1; TRBD1 might be the D (6 bases). V was cut by 0 bases and J by 4 bases, with 12 bases left in between. The CDR3 has 15 residues. Germline CDR1 LGHNA, CDR2 YSLEER. The chain's CDR3 is CASSQDEGGSTEAFF. The CDR3 region has the DNA TGCGCCAGCAGCCAAGATGAGGGGGGCAGCACTGAAGCTTTCTTT.

This clonotype was seen repeatedly, ten times or more. This sequence joins TRBV24-1 and TRBJ2-5; possible D gene TRBD1, 6 bases. The V end was cut by 2 bases, the J end by 5 bases, with 11 bases between. This CDR3 is built from 14 residues. CDR1 is KGHDR, CDR2 SFDVKD, per germline. The CDR3 spells CATSDWTASETQYF. The DNA of the CDR3 is TGTGCCACCAGTGATTGGACAGCCTCGGAGACCCAGTACTTC.

A few counts support this clonotype. The chain is built from TRBV11-3 and TRBJ1-1; perhaps TRBD1 as D (6 bases). V dropped 2 bases and J dropped 1 base, with 11 bases sitting between them. The length of the CDR3 is 15 residues. Germline V lookup: CDR1 SGHNT, CDR2 YENEEA. As DNA, the CDR3 is TGTGCCAGCAGCTTATTGGGGGGCTCGAACACTGAAGCTTTCTTT. It yields the protein CASSLLGGSNTEAFF.

This clonotype was seen more than once but under ten times. The J gene is TRBJ2-7, the V gene TRBV19; D perhaps matches TRBD1 (6 bases). V was trimmed by 6 bases and J by 1 base, leaving 13 bases between them. The CDR3 has 14 residues. The germline CDR1 and CDR2 sequences are LNHDA and SQIVND (reference sequence). The CDR3 reads CASSSGVGSYEQYF. CDR3 DNA: TGTGCCAGTAGCTCAGGGGTAGGGTCCTACGAGCAGTACTTC.

V gene TRBV2 combines with J gene TRBJ2-2; D perhaps matches TRBD1 (5 bases). The CDR3 length is 16 residues. V was cut by 2 bases and J by 5 bases, with 15 bases left in between. CDR1 and CDR2 from the germline V gene are SNHLY and FYNNEI. The CDR3 spells CASSEIWQGSTGELFF. The CDR3 DNA reads TGTGCCAGCAGTGAAATCTGGCAGGGTAGTACCGGGGAGCTGTTTTTT.

This clonotype came up many times. V gene TRBV7-9 combines with J gene TRBJ1-1; 7 nucleotides align to TRBD1. CDR1 SEHNR and CDR2 FQNEAQ come from the germline V gene (reference sequence). The trim removed 2 bases at V and 4 bases at J, leaving 4 bases unmatched. The CDR3 length is 14 residues. CDR3 amino acids: CASSLTGVATEAFF. In nucleotides, the CDR3 is TGTGCCAGCAGCTTAACAGGGGTCGCCACTGAAGCTTTCTTT.

J is TRBJ2-7 and V is TRBV20-1, with D uncertain. The ends were cut back, 0 bases at V and 7 bases at J, with 13 bases in the middle. This CDR3 region has 13 residues. Germline-derived CDR1 and CDR2 are DFQATT and SNEGSKA (reference sequence). CDR3 sequence (DNA): TGCAGTGCTAGAGATTTCAAGGCCTGGGAGCAGTACTTC. Protein: CSARDFKAWEQYF.

This chain uses TRBV4-1 with TRBJ1-2; D is possibly TRBD1 (6 bases). Trimming pared 8 bases from V and 8 bases from J, leaving 24 bases between. This CDR3 has 15 amino acids. Germline assignment: CDR1 MGHRA and CDR2 YSYEKL. CDR3 nucleotides: TGCGCCAGCTGCCTTGGGATGGGCCAGGGGTTCGGCTACACCTTC. This sequence encodes CASCLGMGQGFGYTF.

This clonotype was picked up a small number of times. DNA of the CDR3: TGTGCCAGCAGTGACTCGAGGTTGGGGGAGCTGTTTTTT. Its protein product is CASSDSRLGELFF. The rearrangement uses TRBV6-4 and TRBJ2-2, with D uncertain. Trimming took 0 bases from V and 8 from J, leaving 7 bases between them. Germline V CDR1 and CDR2: MRHNA, SNTAGT. The CDR3 spans 13 residues.

To note about this clonotype: At one end the junction does not follow the germline gene, possibly because of a read error. The CDR3 here is CATSRDEGEGYGYTF. In DNA, the CDR3 is TGTGCCACCAGCAGAGATGAAGGGGAGGGCTATGGCTACACTTTC. This rearrangement joins TRBV15 to TRBJ1-2; D may be TRBD1 (5 bases). Germline values: CDR1 LNHNV, CDR2 YYDKDF (reference sequence). The CDR3 is 15 residues long.

This clonotype was seen repeatedly, ten times or more. The rearrangement uses TRBV29-1 and TRBJ1-1, with D possibly matching TRBD1 (5 bases). The germline V and J ends were trimmed by 0 bases and 6 bases, with 8 bases remaining between them. The CDR3 is made up of 12 amino acids. Germline assignment: CDR1 SQVTM and CDR2 ANQGSEA. The CDR3 reads CSVEDRVAEAFF. CDR3 in DNA: TGCAGCGTTGAAGACAGGGTTGCTGAAGCTTTCTTT. The whole variable domain, remainder taken from reference TRBV29-1 and TRBJ1-1, is SAVISQKPSRDICQRGTSLTIQCQVDSQVTMMFWYRQQPGQSLTLIATANQGSEATYESGFVIDKFPISRPNLTFSTLTVSNMSPEDSSIYLCSVEDRVAEAFFGQGTRLTVV.

The V and J genes are TRBV6-1 and TRBJ1-3; D uncertain. V was cut by 0 bases and J by 7 bases, with 4 bases left in between. Germline CDR1 and CDR2: MNHNS and SASEGT. CDR3 length equals 12 residues. The CDR3 DNA follows: TGTGCCAGCAGTGAAGCAAGGAACACCATATATTTT. Translating gives CASSEARNTIYF.

The chain carries TRBV7-9 and TRBJ2-2; D not resolved. The V and J ends lost 7 bases and 6 bases respectively, with 15 bases between them. The CDR3 loop spans 14 amino acids. Germline-derived CDR1 and CDR2 are SEHNR and FQNEAQ (reference sequence). The CDR3 nucleotides read TGTGCCAGCACCTTTAGGTCCGGCTCCGGGGAGCTGTTTTTT. Amino acid sequence: CASTFRSGSGELFF.

This clonotype has a handful of counts. This chain joins TRBV5-1 and TRBJ2-2; D unclear. Germline loops: CDR1 SGHRS, CDR2 YFSETQ. Trimming cost V 0 bases and J 2 bases, with 8 bases left between them. The CDR3 contains 15 residues. CDR3 sequence: CASSLEAANTGELFF. As DNA, the CDR3 is TGCGCCAGCAGCTTGGAGGCAGCCAACACCGGGGAGCTGTTTTTT.

The chain employs TRBV3-1 and TRBJ2-5, with TRBD2 matching over 7 bases. V gave up 2 bases and J gave up 0 bases; unmatched junction bases: 3. Germline-derived CDR1 and CDR2 are LGHDT and YNNKEL (reference sequence). This CDR3 is 15 amino acids long. The chain's CDR3 is CASSQWGGNQETQYF. DNA for the CDR3: TGTGCCAGCAGCCAATGGGGGGGGAACCAAGAGACCCAGTACTTC.

About this clonotype: This may come from a read error, since a much larger clone is one base off. V is TRBV7-6 and J is TRBJ1-4; TRBD1 agrees at 7 bases. Germline V lookup: CDR1 SGHVS, CDR2 FNYEAQ. The CDR3 sequence is 16 residues long. CDR3 DNA: TGTGCCAGCAGCTTAGTATCGGCAGGGGGTAATGAAAAACTGCTTTTT. Translating it yields CASSLVSAGGNEKLLF.

Ten or more counts support this clonotype. J is TRBJ1-2 and V is TRBV4-1; no firm D call. Germline-derived CDR1 and CDR2 are MGHRA and YSYEKL. The V end was cut by 3 bases, the J end by 2 bases, with 10 bases between. The CDR3 spans 14 residues. The CDR3 sequence: CASSQRTGNYGYTF. CDR3 coding DNA: TGCGCCAGCAGCCAGAGGACGGGGAACTATGGCTACACCTTC.